This TCR beta chain came from a study of T cells in localized non-small cell lung cancer. Trimming took off 3 bases at V and 0 bases at J, with 10 bases between the two ends. The CDR3 spans 15 residues. Germline V gene sequence: CDR1 SGDLS, CDR2 YYNGEE. This clone has more than one count but fewer than ten. The antigen remains unidentified. Study-wide results and limits: Elevated circulating T cell density in blood was associated with longer overall survival.

TCRdb's copy holds only in-frame clones and misses some; the assay was immunoSEQ multiplex PCR. The data show about 6,800 clones, about 47% seen once. The material sequenced was lung tumor tissue, taken before any cancer treatment. The chain employs TRBV9 and TRBJ1-3; D is undetermined. This TCR derives from a man between 40 and 70 years old with stage III lung adenocarcinoma. The CDR3 DNA reads as TGTGCCAGCAGCGAGCGGGCAGACTCTGGAAACACCATATATTTT. It is translated as CASSERADSGNTIYF.